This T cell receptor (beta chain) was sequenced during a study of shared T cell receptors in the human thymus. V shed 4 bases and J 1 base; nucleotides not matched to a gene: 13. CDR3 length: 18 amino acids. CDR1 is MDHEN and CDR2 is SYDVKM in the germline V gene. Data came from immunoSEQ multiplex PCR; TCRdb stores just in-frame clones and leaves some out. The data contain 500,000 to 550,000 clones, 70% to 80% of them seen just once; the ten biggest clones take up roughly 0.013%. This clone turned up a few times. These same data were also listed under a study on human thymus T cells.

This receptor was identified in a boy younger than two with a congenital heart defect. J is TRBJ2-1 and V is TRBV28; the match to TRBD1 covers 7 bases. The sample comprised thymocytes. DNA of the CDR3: TGTGCCAGCAGTTGGGATACCCGCCCCAGGGGGTCCTACAATGAGCAGTTCTTC. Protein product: CASSWDTRPRGSYNEQFF.